The clone carrying this T cell receptor beta chain was recorded a few times. As yet, its antigen is unknown. The source of the sample is a study of CD8+ T cells in alopecia areata. Study information: Administration of oral tofacitinib to treated patients was at 5 to 10 mg twice daily.

RNA was isolated and reverse transcribed to cDNA, the sequencing template. Repertoires were generated with immunoSEQ multiplex PCR, while TCRdb's copy carries only in-frame clones and drops some. The table lists fewer than 150,000 clones, approximately 38% of them singletons. Collected material from alopecia areata patients comprised lesional scalp punch biopsies and peripheral blood. General study findings and limits: Scalp sample data also include resident alphabeta T cells from normal skin. Affected lesional scalp, above all in alopecia totalis/universalis, was more clonal than normal scalp.

This CDR3 spans 19 amino acids. The germline gives CDR1 LGHNA, CDR2 YSLEER. The V gene end was trimmed by 1 base and the J gene end by 3 bases; junction bases not matched to a gene: 8. The clonotype originates from a human donor with alopecia areata. The chain has TRBV4-3 and TRBJ2-4, with 14 bases identical to TRBD2. The sample was CD4+ T cells sorted from blood. The CDR3 nucleotides read TGCGCCAGCAGCCAAGTGGGACTAGCGGGAGAAGCAGTCAAAAACATTCAGTACTTC. It encodes CASSQVGLAGEAVKNIQYF.